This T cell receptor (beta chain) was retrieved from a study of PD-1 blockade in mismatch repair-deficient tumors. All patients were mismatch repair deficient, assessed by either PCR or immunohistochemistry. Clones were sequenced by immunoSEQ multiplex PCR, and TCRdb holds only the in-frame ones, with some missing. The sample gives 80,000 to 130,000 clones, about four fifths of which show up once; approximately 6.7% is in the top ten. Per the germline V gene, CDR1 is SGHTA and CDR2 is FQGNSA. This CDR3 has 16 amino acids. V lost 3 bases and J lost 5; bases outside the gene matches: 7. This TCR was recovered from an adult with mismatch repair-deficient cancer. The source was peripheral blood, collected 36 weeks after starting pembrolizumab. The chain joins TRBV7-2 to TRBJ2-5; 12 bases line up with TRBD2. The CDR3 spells CASSLTSGSRGETQYF. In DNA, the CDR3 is TGTGCCAGCAGCTTGACTAGCGGGAGCCGGGGGGAGACCCAGTACTTC.